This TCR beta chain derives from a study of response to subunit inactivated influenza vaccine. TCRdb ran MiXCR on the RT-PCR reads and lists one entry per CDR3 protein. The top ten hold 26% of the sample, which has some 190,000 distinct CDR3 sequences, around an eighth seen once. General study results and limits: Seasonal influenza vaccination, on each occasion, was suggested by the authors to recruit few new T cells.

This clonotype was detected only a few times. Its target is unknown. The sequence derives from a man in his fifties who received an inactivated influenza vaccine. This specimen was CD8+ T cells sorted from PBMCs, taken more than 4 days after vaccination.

CDR3 residues: CASSELWAGPNSGEQYF. The CDR3 coding sequence is TGTGCCAGCAGCGAGCTGTGGGCGGGACCAAACTCCGGCGAGCAGTACTTC. The genes are TRBV25-1 and TRBJ2-7, with D tentatively TRBD2 (6 bases). Trimming removed 6 bases at V and 6 bases at J, with 27 bases between. This CDR3 is built from 17 residues. CDR1 MGHDK and CDR2 SYGVNS come from the germline V gene.